The clone carrying this T cell receptor (beta chain) was observed a single time. Germline V gene sequence: CDR1 DFQATT, CDR2 SNEGSKA (reference sequence). The CDR3 loop spans 11 amino acids. V shed 3 bases and J shed 7 bases, with 10 bases lying between them. This sample is part of a study of blood T cell repertoires in COVID-19. The table came from immunoSEQ multiplex PCR; TCRdb's copy has only in-frame clones and leaves some out. The top ten hold approximately 12% of the sample, which has under 250,000 clones, roughly four fifths seen once. This rearrangement joins TRBV20-1 to TRBJ2-7, with D tentatively TRBD1 (6 bases). This receptor was identified in a woman aged 40 to 50 with acute or convalescent COVID-19. Sequencing input: peripheral blood. The CDR3, as DNA: TGCAGTGCTAGGAGCACAGGGGAGCAGTACTTC. Translation: CSARSTGEQYF.